The T cell receptor (beta chain) described here comes from a study of regulatory T cells in long-lasting Graves disease. There are a few counts of this clonotype. Germline values: CDR1 MGHRA, CDR2 YSYEKL. The CDR3 is 16 residues long. Trimming left V 4 bases short and J 9 bases short, with 21 bases between. CDR3 regions were amplified by Arm-PCR using iRepertoire HTBI primers to build TCR beta libraries. In TCRdb, the multiplex PCR reads were re-called with MiXCR into one record per CDR3 protein. Of approximately 270,000 distinct CDR3 sequences detected, under 20% appear once; the ten largest clones hold around 15%. Time point reported: newly diagnosed GD, antithyroid drugs for less than 3 months. From RNA extracted from PBMCs, the TCR library was made. The same data also contributed to another study, on T cells in Graves' hyperthyroidism and ophthalmopathy.

This sequence originates from a woman between 25 and 40 years old with Graves disease. The chain is built from TRBV4-1 and TRBJ2-2; D is uncertain. The specimen was peripheral blood mononuclear cells (PBMCs), collected at new diagnosis, from a patient treated with antithyroid drugs. The CDR3 DNA follows: TGCGCCAGCAGCCGGACGACAACGGGTAAACCCCGGGAGCTGTTTTTT. This encodes CASSRTTTGKPRELFF.